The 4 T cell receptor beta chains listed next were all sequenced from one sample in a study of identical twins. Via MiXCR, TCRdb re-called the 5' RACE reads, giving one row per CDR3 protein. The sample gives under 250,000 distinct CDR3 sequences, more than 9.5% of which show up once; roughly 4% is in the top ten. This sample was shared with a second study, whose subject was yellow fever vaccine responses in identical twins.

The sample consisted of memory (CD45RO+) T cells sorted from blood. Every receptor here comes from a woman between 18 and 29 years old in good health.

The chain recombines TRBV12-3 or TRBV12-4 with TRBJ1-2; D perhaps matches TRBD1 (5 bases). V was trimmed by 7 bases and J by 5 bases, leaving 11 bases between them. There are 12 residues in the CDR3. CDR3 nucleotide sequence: TGTGCCAGCACGCCCAAGGGGTATGGCTACACCTTC. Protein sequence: CASTPKGYGYTF.

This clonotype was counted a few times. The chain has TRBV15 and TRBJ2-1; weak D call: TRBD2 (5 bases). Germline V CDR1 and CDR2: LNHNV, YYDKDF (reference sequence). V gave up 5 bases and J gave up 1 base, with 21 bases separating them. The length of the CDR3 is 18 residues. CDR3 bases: TGTGCCACCAGCCGAGGGTTTGGGGTCTCGATTTCCTACAATGAGCAGTTCTTC. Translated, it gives CATSRGFGVSISYNEQFF.

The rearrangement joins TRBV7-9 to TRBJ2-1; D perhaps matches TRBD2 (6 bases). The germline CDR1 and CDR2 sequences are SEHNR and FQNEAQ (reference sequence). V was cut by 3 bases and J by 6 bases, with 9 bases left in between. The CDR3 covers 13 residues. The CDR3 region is CASSFFGGNEQFF. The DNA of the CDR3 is TGTGCCAGCAGCTTCTTCGGGGGCAATGAGCAGTTCTTC.

CDR3 coding DNA: TGTGCCAGCAGTTTGTGGCAGTCAAACTACAATGAGCAGTTCTTC. Translated, it gives CASSLWQSNYNEQFF. This chain joins TRBV12-3 or TRBV12-4 and TRBJ2-1; no clear D gene. This CDR3 is 15 amino acids long. Trimming removed 3 bases from V and 3 bases from J, with 12 bases in between.